The T cell receptor beta chain described here comes from a study of CD8 T cells in ankylosing spondylitis. This clonotype was observed a few times. From germline, CDR1 is MNHEY and CDR2 SMNVEV (reference sequence). The CDR3 is 17 residues long. The V segment lost 5 bases and the J segment 6 bases; nucleotides outside the gene matches: 17. TCRdb analysed the 5' RACE reads with MiXCR anew, one entry per CDR3 protein. The sample contains about 320,000 distinct CDR3 sequences, 11% of which appear only once. The gene calls are TRBV27 and TRBJ2-5; 8 nucleotides line up with TRBD1. This clonotype originated in a female donor with ankylosing spondylitis or in good health (not recorded which). Sequenced: blood, either unsorted or a sorted T cell fraction (not recorded which). In DNA form, the CDR3 reads TGTGCCAGCAGTCCCGGGACAGGCGAGGGAGGCTGGAAGACCCAGTACTTC. Amino acid sequence: CASSPGTGEGGWKTQYF.